This passage covers 4 T cell receptor beta chains from one sample sequenced in a study of beta chain features in type 1 diabetes. Expressed TCRB transcripts got sequenced, as all isolated RNA was reverse transcribed. Assay used: immunoSEQ multiplex PCR; TCRdb lists only in-frame clones, some missing. This table has 300,000 to 350,000 clones, roughly 8% appearing once. The sequencing input was central memory CD4+ T cells from blood. These receptor sequences come from a woman aged 18-30 years in good health.

This clone has more than one count but fewer than ten. This chain links TRBV19 with TRBJ1-1; no firm D call. Looked up from germline, CDR1 is LNHDA and CDR2 is SQIVND (reference sequence). Deletions cut 6 bases from V and 2 bases from J, with 10 bases between. CDR3 length: 13 residues. DNA of the CDR3: TGTGCCAGTAGCCGGGAGCCTAACACTGAAGCTTTCTTT. This codes for CASSREPNTEAFF. Drawing the rest from reference TRBV19 and TRBJ1-1, the complete variable domain is DGGITQSPKYLFRKEGQNVTLSCEQNLNHDAMYWYRQDPGQGLRLIYYSQIVNDFQKGDIAEGYSVSREKKESFPLTVTSAQKNPTAFYLCASSREPNTEAFFGQGTRLTVV.

The V and J genes are TRBV4-3 and TRBJ2-1; maybe TRBD2 (6 bases). The CDR3 is 16 residues long. The germline CDR1 and CDR2 sequences are LGHNA and YSLEER. V lost 1 base, J lost 12 bases, and 22 bases lay in between. CDR3 in amino acids: CASSQGLVAATLGQFF. The CDR3 DNA is TGCGCCAGCAGCCAAGGACTAGTGGCCGCGACTCTCGGGCAGTTCTTC.

As for this clone: At the DNA level, this CDR3 is encoded by other sequences in the same sample as well. The CDR3: CASSTRLSYEQYF. The CDR3, as DNA: TGTGCCAGTAGTACCCGCCTCTCCTACGAGCAGTACTTC. This chain connects TRBV19 to TRBJ2-7; D not resolved. The V gene's germline CDR1 is LNHDA and CDR2 SQIVND (reference sequence). The CDR3 consists of 13 residues. The V end lost 4 bases, the J end lost 0 bases, and 7 bases lay between the germline ends.

This chain connects TRBV7-9 to TRBJ2-5; tentative D call: TRBD2 (5 bases). Trimming shortened V by 5 bases and J by 2 bases, and 18 bases separated the two germline ends. The length of the CDR3 is 16 residues. CDR1 and CDR2 from the germline V gene are SEHNR and FQNEAQ (reference sequence). CDR3 residues: CASSPTRARVQETQYF. The CDR3 nucleotides read TGTGCCAGCAGCCCTACCCGGGCGAGGGTACAAGAGACCCAGTACTTC.